The 3 T cell receptor beta chains below come from one sample, sequenced in a study of cytomegalovirus exposure and HLA in healthy donors. The PCR used 60 Vbeta and 13 Jbeta primers. Libraries were prepared by immunoSEQ multiplex PCR; TCRdb keeps only in-frame clonotypes and omits some of them. The sample is made up of 38,000 or so clones, and the top ten hold about 8.9% of it. The specimen was PBMCs. These receptors were collected from a man aged 40-50 years in good health and CMV-seropositive.

The rearrangement joins TRBV15 to TRBJ2-1; D perhaps matches TRBD1 (5 bases). This CDR3 comprises 14 residues. V was trimmed by 0 bases and J by 5 bases, leaving 8 bases between them. Germline V gives CDR1 LNHNV, CDR2 YYDKDF (reference sequence). CDR3 nucleotide sequence: TGTGCCACCAGCAGAGAAGGGGTGGACAATGAGCAGTTCTTC. This encodes CATSREGVDNEQFF.

V gene TRBV28 combines with J gene TRBJ2-1; D is perhaps TRBD1 (7 bases). This CDR3 contains 16 residues. V dropped 6 bases and J dropped 0 bases, with 15 bases sitting between them. The germline V gene encodes CDR1 MDHEN and CDR2 SYDVKM. The DNA for the CDR3 is TGTGCCAGCAGCTGGAGGGGGCGGGGCTCCTACAATGAGCAGTTCTTC. Residues: CASSWRGRGSYNEQFF.

The chain has TRBV18 and TRBJ1-5; D remains ambiguous. V gave up 3 bases and J gave up 0 bases, with 3 bases separating them. CDR1 is KGHSH and CDR2 is LQKENI in the germline V gene. The CDR3 is made up of 13 amino acids. The CDR3 sequence is CASSPYSNQPQHF. The CDR3 DNA is TGTGCCAGCTCACCGTATAGCAATCAGCCCCAGCATTTT.